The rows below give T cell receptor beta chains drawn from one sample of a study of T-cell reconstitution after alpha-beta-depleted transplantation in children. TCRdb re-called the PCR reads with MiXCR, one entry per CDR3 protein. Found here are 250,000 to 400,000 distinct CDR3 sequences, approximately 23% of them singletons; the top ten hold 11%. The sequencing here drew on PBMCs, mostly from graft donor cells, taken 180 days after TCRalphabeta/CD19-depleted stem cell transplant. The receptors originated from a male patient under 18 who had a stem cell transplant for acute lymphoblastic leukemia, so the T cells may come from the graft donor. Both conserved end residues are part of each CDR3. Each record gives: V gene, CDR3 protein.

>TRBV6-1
CASSENLRRQGGTEAFF
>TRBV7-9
CASRPREGVNTGELFF
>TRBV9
CASSVEGHKGETQYF
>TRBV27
CASSLRPPHNILNTGELFF
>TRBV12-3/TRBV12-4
CASSFLPGTGLRSGANVLTF
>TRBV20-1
CSARLGQGNTEAFF
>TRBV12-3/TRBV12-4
CASTDTGADTQYF
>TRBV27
CASSPRTGGSTEAFF
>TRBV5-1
CASSFVDSSYEQYF
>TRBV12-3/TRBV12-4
CASSLGLANDTQYF
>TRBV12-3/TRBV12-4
CASSPRGQVSGNTIYF
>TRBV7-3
CASSRLLAGGQNEQFF
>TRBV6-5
CASRLGLAGRNEQYF
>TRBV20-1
CSARDWTSGFSEQYF
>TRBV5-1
CASSRLGGAGTGELFF
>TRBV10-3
CAISESGGSRETQYF
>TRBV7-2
CASSLSSGNEQFF
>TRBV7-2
CASSLEGLAGVQFF
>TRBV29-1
CSVAFLGGDTQYF
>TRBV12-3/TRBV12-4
CASSLRSAVGFYEQYF
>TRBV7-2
CASSRDSNTEAFF
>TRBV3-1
CASSPGTSGRSLGPYEQYF
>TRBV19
CASSSGTGLTDTQYF
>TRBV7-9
CASSLFGAATLYGHTF
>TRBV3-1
CASSQGNTIYF
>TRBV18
CASSINQETQYF
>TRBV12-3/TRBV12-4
CASSSTSVETQYF
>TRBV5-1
CASSSMLAGPNTDTQYF
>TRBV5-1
CASSTGQASGNEQFF
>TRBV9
CASSVAAQETQYF
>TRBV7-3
CASSSDMGSEQFF
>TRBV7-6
CASSRDWSYEQYF
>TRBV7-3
CASSTTGGDAFF
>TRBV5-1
CASSLGTGSYYEQYF
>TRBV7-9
CASSQTGLPSYNEQFF
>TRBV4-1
CASSQAKIGYTF
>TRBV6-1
CASRKDALAPANTGELFF
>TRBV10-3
CAISETPGLATYNEQFF
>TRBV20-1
CSARVRATLPFLKSSYNEQFF
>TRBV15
CATSRPGQRNEQYF
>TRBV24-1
CATSDFPGPNEQFF
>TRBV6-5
CASSYAYQGTGELFF
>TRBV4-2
CASSQEGTGKNIQYF
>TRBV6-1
CASSWRQTQYF
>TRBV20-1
CSARDNPGTTYEQYF
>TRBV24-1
CATSGSGTGAGQQYF